The 30 T cell receptor beta chains below all came from one sample that was sequenced in a study of PD-1 blockade in classical Hodgkin lymphoma. Every patient relapsed after autologous stem cell transplantation, and brentuximab vedotin exposure varied. Assay: immunoSEQ multiplex PCR; the TCRdb copy retains only in-frame clones and omits some. The profile shows 130,000 to 150,000 clones, around 84% of them singletons. Sequencing used peripheral blood mononuclear cells (PBMCs), obtained before the second cycle of nivolumab. The receptors shown here come from a human donor with classical Hodgkin lymphoma.

The rearrangement links TRBV19 to TRBJ2-1, with 11 bases fitting TRBD2. Germline trimming cut 4 bases from V and 6 bases from J; bases unmatched to any gene: 5. The CDR3 totals 15 residues. In germline, CDR1 is LNHDA, CDR2 SQIVND (reference sequence). CDR3 sequence: CASSTYSGRANEQFF. The CDR3 coding sequence is TGTGCCAGTAGTACATATAGCGGGAGGGCCAATGAGCAGTTCTTC. The full variable domain, with the rest looked up from reference TRBV19 and TRBJ2-1, is DGGITQSPKYLFRKEGQNVTLSCEQNLNHDAMYWYRQDPGQGLRLIYYSQIVNDFQKGDIAEGYSVSREKKESFPLTVTSAQKNPTAFYLCASSTYSGRANEQFFGPGTRLTVL.

The sample holds a few counts of this clone. The chain employs TRBV19 and TRBJ2-2; weak D call: TRBD1 (5 bases). This CDR3 has 13 amino acids. Per germline, CDR1 LNHDA and CDR2 SQIVND (reference sequence). Trimming left V 3 bases short and J 6 bases short, with 8 bases between. CDR3 region: CASSISGPGELFF. CDR3 nucleotide sequence: TGTGCCAGTAGTATTTCAGGGCCCGGGGAGCTGTTTTTT.

The chain uses TRBV6-5 and TRBJ2-2; no firm D call. Germline V CDR1 and CDR2: MNHEY, SVGAGI. Trimming stripped 5 bases from V and 4 bases from J, with 8 bases between. The CDR3 is 13 amino acids. The CDR3 protein is CASSRDFTGELFF. The CDR3 region has the DNA TGTGCCAGCAGTAGGGATTTCACCGGGGAGCTGTTTTTT.

The chain carries TRBV5-1 and TRBJ2-1, with D tentatively TRBD2 (5 bases). The CDR3 totals 15 residues. Germline values: CDR1 SGHRS, CDR2 YFSETQ. Trimming removed 1 base from V and 4 bases from J, with 12 bases in between. In DNA, the CDR3 is TGCGCCAGCAGCTTGACACTAGGCGGGTACAATGAGCAGTTCTTC. It codes for CASSLTLGGYNEQFF.

This clone was seen a handful of times. V usage is TRBV6-6 and J usage is TRBJ2-6; D is ambiguous. This CDR3 is built from 15 residues. V was trimmed by 7 bases and J by 2 bases, leaving 12 bases between them. Germline values: CDR1 MNHNY, CDR2 SVGAGI (reference sequence). This chain's CDR3 is CASIFKRPGANVLTF. Written as DNA, the CDR3 is TGTGCCAGCATATTCAAGAGGCCTGGGGCCAACGTCCTGACTTTC.

The chain links TRBV7-9 to TRBJ2-4; unclear D gene. This CDR3 is 11 amino acids long. V was trimmed by 3 bases and J by 7 bases, leaving 4 bases between them. The germline CDR1 and CDR2 sequences are SEHNR and FQNEAQ (reference sequence). The CDR3 region is CASSLGNIQYF. The CDR3 DNA follows: TGTGCCAGCAGCTTGGGGAACATTCAGTACTTC.

This chain links TRBV10-3 with TRBJ2-7, with 7 bases identical to TRBD1. From germline, CDR1 is ENHRY and CDR2 SYGVKD. The J segment lost 1 base and the V segment lost 5 bases, leaving 8 bases of the junction unmatched. This CDR3 spans 15 amino acids. The CDR3 sequence: CAISRTGGVSYEQYF. CDR3 bases: TGTGCCATCAGTCGGACAGGAGGCGTTTCCTACGAGCAGTACTTC.

The chain uses TRBV5-1 and TRBJ2-3; 8 bases map to TRBD1. This CDR3 comprises 17 residues. Germline CDR1 reads SGHRS; CDR2 reads YFSETQ. The trim removed 4 bases at V and 6 bases at J, leaving 16 bases unmatched. The CDR3 DNA is TGCGCCAGCAGCCCCCCACCCGGGACAGGTGACTGGGATACGCAGTATTTT. This sequence encodes CASSPPPGTGDWDTQYF.

The chain has TRBV6-5 and TRBJ2-7; D might be TRBD1 (5 bases). This CDR3 has 15 residues. Germline V gene lookup returns CDR1 MNHEY and CDR2 SVGAGI. V lost 6 bases to trimming and J lost 0 bases, with 15 bases between them. CDR3 in DNA: TGTGCCAGCAGACGCAGGGTCCTAAACTCCTACGAGCAGTACTTC. The encoded protein is CASRRRVLNSYEQYF.

CDR3 in DNA: TGTGCCAGCAGCTCCCAAAGCGTAACTCGCTCCTACGAGCAGTACTTC. Amino acids: CASSSQSVTRSYEQYF. The chain uses TRBV7-2 and TRBJ2-7; D unclear. Between the trimmed V and J ends, which lost 4 bases and 0 bases, there was a span of 16 bases. This CDR3 spans 16 amino acids. Germline CDR1 reads SGHTA; CDR2 reads FQGNSA.

V usage is TRBV19 and J usage is TRBJ2-4; D unclear. Germline CDR1 and CDR2: LNHDA and SQIVND (reference sequence). The CDR3 has 16 amino acids. V was pared by 3 bases and J by 0 bases, with 12 bases between. CDR3: CASSIPATLAKNIQYF. For the CDR3, the DNA is TGTGCCAGTAGTATCCCAGCGACTCTAGCCAAAAACATTCAGTACTTC.

The chain combines TRBV10-3 with TRBJ2-7; D perhaps matches TRBD2 (5 bases). V shed 3 bases and J shed 0 bases, with 15 bases lying between them. The germline V gene has CDR1 ENHRY and CDR2 SYGVKD. There are 16 residues in the CDR3. Written as DNA, the CDR3 is TGTGCCATCAGTGACCGGCTCGGGGAAGGCTCCTACGAGCAGTACTTC. Translated: CAISDRLGEGSYEQYF.

This clone came up a few times. The chain links TRBV28 to TRBJ1-2, with 11 bases that match TRBD1. The CDR3 has 17 amino acids. Germline lookup yields CDR1 MDHEN and CDR2 SYDVKM. With V trimmed by 5 bases and J by 5 bases, 13 bases remained unmatched. CDR3 coding DNA: TGTGCCAGCAGTGGTGGACAGGGGGCGTCGGAATGGTATGGCTACACCTTC. Its protein product is CASSGGQGASEWYGYTF.

The V and J genes are TRBV7-6 and TRBJ2-7; 14 nucleotides agree with TRBD2. The CDR3 loop spans 16 amino acids. Germline V gene sequence: CDR1 SGHVS, CDR2 FNYEAQ. Trimming cost V 5 bases and J 2 bases; bases outside gene matches: 5. CDR3 protein: CASSQRTSGRTYEQYF. CDR3 nucleotide sequence: TGTGCCAGCAGCCAACGGACTAGCGGGAGGACCTACGAGCAGTACTTC.

V usage is TRBV27 and J usage is TRBJ1-4; tentative D call: TRBD1 (6 bases). V lost 5 bases and J lost 6, with 13 bases in between. The CDR3 runs 14 residues. Germline CDR1 is MNHEY and CDR2 is SMNVEV (reference sequence). CDR3 sequence reads: CASSRYRVDEKLFF. In nucleotides, the CDR3 is TGTGCCAGCAGTAGGTACAGGGTAGATGAAAAACTGTTTTTT.

V usage is TRBV4-2 and J usage is TRBJ2-2; a weak D match, TRBD2 (5 bases). Per germline, CDR1 LGHNA and CDR2 YNFKEQ. V was trimmed by 3 bases and J by 3 bases, leaving 11 bases between them. The CDR3 has 15 amino acids. CDR3 DNA sequence: TGTGCCAGCAGCCAGAGAGGGTCCGACACCGGGGAGCTGTTTTTT. Translation gives CASSQRGSDTGELFF.

The chain combines TRBV6-5 with TRBJ2-7; no clear D. The V and J ends lost 2 bases and 6 bases respectively, with 11 bases between them. The CDR3 has 13 residues. The V gene's germline CDR1 is MNHEY and CDR2 SVGAGI. This CDR3 is CASSYGQAVEQYF. DNA for the CDR3: TGTGCCAGCAGTTACGGCCAGGCTGTCGAGCAGTACTTC.

The V gene is TRBV6-5, the J gene TRBJ2-3; D is perhaps TRBD1 (6 bases). The ends were cut back, 7 bases at V and 0 bases at J, with 8 bases in the middle. This CDR3 is built from 13 residues. Germline values: CDR1 MNHEY, CDR2 SVGAGI. The CDR3 loop reads CASNRASTDTQYF. The CDR3 region has the DNA TGTGCCAGCAACAGGGCTAGCACAGATACGCAGTATTTT.

V and J are TRBV19 and TRBJ2-2, with a tentative D call TRBD2 (5 bases). Trimming removed 5 bases at V and 4 bases at J, with 14 bases between. Germline CDR1 LNHDA, CDR2 SQIVND (reference sequence). This CDR3 contains 15 residues. This CDR3 is CASSSPEDGTGELFF. The CDR3 coding sequence is TGTGCCAGTAGTTCCCCGGAGGACGGCACCGGGGAGCTGTTTTTT.

V usage is TRBV6-5 and J usage is TRBJ1-3; D ambiguous. Trimming stripped 2 bases from V and 1 base from J, with 9 bases between. This CDR3 region has 15 residues. CDR1 and CDR2 (germline): MNHEY, SVGAGI. The DNA of the CDR3 is TGTGCCAGCAGTTACGGTGCAGCTTCTGGAAACACCATATATTTT. Its translation: CASSYGAASGNTIYF.

The chain carries TRBV19 and TRBJ2-3; D perhaps matches TRBD2 (5 bases). This CDR3 spans 12 amino acids. CDR1 and CDR2 (germline): LNHDA, SQIVND (reference sequence). V gave up 1 base and J gave up 6 bases, with 5 bases separating them. CDR3 coding DNA: TGTGCCAGTAGTATAGGGGAGGATACGCAGTATTTT. This translates into CASSIGEDTQYF.

This clone was counted a single time. V usage is TRBV18 and J usage is TRBJ1-1, with D possibly TRBD1 on 6 matching bases. The CDR3 runs 14 residues. CDR1 and CDR2 (germline): KGHSH, LQKENI. Trimming pared 2 bases from V and 7 bases from J, leaving 14 bases between. CDR3 amino acids: CASSPGGAGFEAFF. DNA for the CDR3: TGTGCCAGCTCACCAGGGGGCGCGGGTTTTGAAGCTTTCTTT. Filled out from reference TRBV18 and TRBJ1-1, the complete variable domain reads NAGVMQNPRHLVRRRGQEARLRCSPMKGHSHVYWYRQLPEEGLKFMVYLQKENIIDESGMPKERFSAEFPKEGPSILRIQQVVRGDSAAYFCASSPGGAGFEAFFGQGTRLTVV.

The chain carries TRBV29-1 and TRBJ1-3; the D gene is possibly TRBD1 (6 bases). V gave up 4 bases and J gave up 0 bases, with 16 bases separating them. CDR1 is SQVTM and CDR2 is ANQGSEA in the germline V gene. The CDR3 is made up of 16 amino acids. CDR3 protein: CSVVKPTGHSGNTIYF. CDR3 in DNA: TGCAGCGTTGTAAAACCGACAGGCCACTCTGGAAACACCATATATTTT.

The chain employs TRBV5-4 and TRBJ1-1; the D gene is possibly TRBD1 (5 bases). Germline lookup yields CDR1 SGHNT and CDR2 YYREEE (reference sequence). The CDR3 spans 13 residues. V was shortened by 1 base and J by 2 bases, with 6 bases between the two germline ends. CDR3: CASSLRGNTEAFF. In DNA form, the CDR3 reads TGTGCCAGCAGCTTGAGGGGCAACACTGAAGCTTTCTTT.

This chain connects TRBV4-2 to TRBJ2-1; 13 bases align to TRBD2. CDR1 is LGHNA and CDR2 is YNFKEQ in the germline V gene. After removal of 1 base from V and 9 bases from J, the junction contained 3 bases not matched to a gene. This CDR3 is 15 amino acids long. CDR3 sequence (DNA): TGTGCCAGCAGCCAAGTACTAGCGGGGGGGTTTGAGCAGTTCTTC. Translation: CASSQVLAGGFEQFF.

The chain has TRBV7-2 and TRBJ2-1; D gene unclear. The CDR3 length is 14 residues. Germline V gives CDR1 SGHTA, CDR2 FQGNSA. Trimming shortened V by 1 base and J by 8 bases, and 12 bases separated the two germline ends. The CDR3 DNA reads TGTGCCAGCAGCTTAGGGATAGTATTCGATGAGCAGTTCTTC. Protein: CASSLGIVFDEQFF.

The rearrangement links TRBV5-1 to TRBJ2-6, with D tentatively TRBD1 (6 bases). Trimming pared 4 bases from V and 12 bases from J, leaving 17 bases between. CDR3 size: 14 residues. The germline V gene encodes CDR1 SGHRS and CDR2 YFSETQ. The DNA of the CDR3 is TGCGCCAGCAGCCTCATAGGACAGCCGTCCGTCCTGACTTTC. Translated, it gives CASSLIGQPSVLTF.

This chain links TRBV7-3 with TRBJ2-1; 14 bases are a match to TRBD2. Germline V gene data show CDR1 as SGHTA and CDR2 as FQGTGA. The CDR3 loop spans 18 amino acids. Losses at the gene ends were 5 bases for V and 6 bases for J; bases not matched to a gene: 12. Written as DNA, the CDR3 is TGTGCCAGCAGCCTAATGCCCCAGACTAGCGGGGGGGGCAATGAGCAGTTCTTC. Its translation is CASSLMPQTSGGGNEQFF.

The V call is TRBV11-1, the J call TRBJ2-2; 9 bases align to TRBD1. V was pared by 4 bases and J by 1 base, with 1 base of the junction left unmatched. CDR3 size: 15 residues. CDR1 is SGHAT and CDR2 is FQDESV in the germline V gene (reference sequence). For the CDR3, the DNA is TGTGCCAGCAGCTGGGACAGGGTGAACACCGGGGAGCTGTTTTTT. Translation gives CASSWDRVNTGELFF. The complete variable domain, with remaining parts taken from reference TRBV11-1 and TRBJ2-2, reads EAEVAQSPRYKITEKSQAVAFWCDPISGHATLYWYRQILGQGPELLVQFQDESVVDDSQLPKDRFSAERLKGVDSTLKIQPAELGDSAMYLCASSWDRVNTGELFFGEGSRLTVL.

The J gene is TRBJ2-7, the V gene TRBV2, with D tentatively TRBD2 (5 bases). CDR3 length: 13 residues. Germline V gene lookup returns CDR1 SNHLY and CDR2 FYNNEI. The V end lost 7 bases, the J end lost 7 bases, and 17 bases lay between the germline ends. Here the CDR3 reads CASKGERVGEQYF. CDR3 nucleotides: TGTGCCAGCAAGGGAGAGAGAGTAGGAGAGCAGTACTTC.